The 4 T cell receptor beta chains below come from one sample, sequenced in a study of identical twins. In TCRdb, the 5' RACE reads were re-called with MiXCR into one record per CDR3 protein. The table shows fewer than 650,000 distinct CDR3 sequences, with around a tenth occurring only once. This sample was also put to use in a study of yellow fever vaccine responses in identical twins.

Sequencing used PBMCs. All receptors come from a woman between 18 and 29 years old in good health.

The chain combines TRBV7-2 with TRBJ2-1; D gene ambiguous. The CDR3 is 13 amino acids. The V and J ends lost 3 bases and 5 bases respectively, with 8 bases between them. The germline V gene encodes CDR1 SGHTA and CDR2 FQGNSA. The CDR3 nucleotides read TGTGCCAGCAGCTTTGACGCGGACAATGAGCAGTTCTTC. This translates into CASSFDADNEQFF.

This clonotype was found many times. The chain has TRBV12-3 or TRBV12-4 and TRBJ2-1; a weak D match, TRBD1 (5 bases). The CDR3 consists of 14 residues. V was pared by 2 bases and J by 4 bases, with 9 bases between. The CDR3 nucleotides read TGTGCCAGCAGTTTAAGAACAGGTTACAATGAGCAGTTCTTC. It yields the protein CASSLRTGYNEQFF.

A few counts support this clonotype. The rearrangement joins TRBV2 to TRBJ2-3; 10 nucleotides match TRBD2. The CDR3 runs to 17 residues. Looked up from germline, CDR1 is SNHLY and CDR2 is FYNNEI. V shed 6 bases, J shed 0 bases, and the junction held 9 bases outside the gene matches. The CDR3 spells CASRPRLAGASTDTQYF. The DNA of the CDR3 is TGTGCCAGCAGGCCCCGTCTAGCGGGGGCGAGCACAGATACGCAGTATTTT.

This chain joins TRBV30 and TRBJ2-3; D could derive from TRBD1 or TRBD2 (5 bases each). The CDR3 has 13 amino acids. CDR1 and CDR2 from the germline V gene are GTSNPN and SVGIG (reference sequence). Between the trimmed V and J ends, which lost 2 bases and 6 bases, there was a span of 12 bases. The DNA of the CDR3 is TGTGCCTGGAGTCTCGAGGGGTCCGATACGCAGTATTTT. Amino acid sequence: CAWSLEGSDTQYF. Together with reference TRBV30 and TRBJ2-3, the CDR3 gives the full variable domain: SQTIHQWPATLVQPVGSPLSLECTVEGTSNPNLYWYRQAAGRGLQLLFYSVGIGQISSEVPQNLSASRPQDRQFILSSKKLLLSDSGFYLCAWSLEGSDTQYFGPGTRLTVL.